This T cell receptor (beta chain) emerged from a study of graft-versus-host responses after intestinal transplantation. General study findings and limits: Across patients carrying graft-donor T cell macrochimerism, allografts held high graft-versus-host to host-versus-graft clonal ratios.

About this clone: Its antigen is not identified.

The repertoire was sequenced with immunoSEQ multiplex PCR; TCRdb's copy has only in-frame clones and lacks some. The table has about 89,000 clones, 91% seen once. Germline CDR1 reads MNHEY; CDR2 reads SMNVEV (reference sequence). V trimming: 2 bases; J trimming: 0 bases; junction bases outside the gene matches: 4. This CDR3 has 16 residues. This clonotype was sampled from a human donor who received an intestinal transplant. V usage is TRBV27 and J usage is TRBJ2-3; TRBD2 matches 8 bases. Material: unstimulated CD4+ T cells sorted from spleen or lymph node cells, obtained before intestinal transplant. CDR3 in amino acids: CASSLRSGGSTDTQYF. The CDR3 DNA reads TGTGCCAGCAGTTTAAGGAGCGGGGGAAGCACAGATACGCAGTATTTT.